Included here is one T cell receptor beta chain sequence, with context. The ends lost 3 bases at V and 6 bases at J; junction bases unmatched: 8. CDR1 is SGHRS, CDR2 YFSETQ, per germline. The CDR3 is 14 amino acids. This sample was taken from a study of T cell responses to AZD1222 COVID-19 vaccine. Here immunoSEQ multiplex PCR was the method, and the copy in TCRdb shows in-frame clones only, minus some. The sample carries roughly 160,000 clones, under 95% recorded once. J is TRBJ2-7 and V is TRBV5-1, with 8 positions matching TRBD1. This TCR derives from an adult in good health. Sequences were derived from peripheral blood, sampled on day 0 of MenACWY control vaccination. The CDR3: CASSSLRGQGEQYF. The CDR3 nucleotides are TGCGCCAGCAGCTCCCTCAGGGGGCAGGGCGAGCAGTACTTC.